The present entry profiles one T cell receptor beta chain with its context. The RNA input was about 0.5 to 1 ug, and it was reverse transcribed with random hexamers. TCRdb independently ran MiXCR on the immunoSEQ multiplex PCR reads; one entry per CDR3 protein. The profile covers 80,000 or so distinct CDR3 sequences, with around 94% appearing a single time and around 0.25% taken by the ten largest. These data come from a study of CD8 T cells in Susac syndrome. Trimming pared 0 bases from V and 0 bases from J, leaving 15 bases between. The germline V gene has CDR1 DFQATT and CDR2 SNEGSKA (reference sequence). This CDR3 is 17 amino acids long.

This sequence joins TRBV20-1 and TRBJ2-1; maybe TRBD2 (5 bases). The sample taken for sequencing was CD8+ T cells from PBMCs. This receptor was taken from a human donor in good health. Written as DNA, the CDR3 is TGCAGTGCTAGAGATCTCGACGGACTGAGCTCCTACAATGAGCAGTTCTTC. Translated, it gives CSARDLDGLSSYNEQFF.